These T cell receptor beta chains were read from a single sample in a study of human T cells and chemical hapten exposure. TCRdb fed the RACE reads into MiXCR, producing one record per CDR3 protein. The top ten clones hold under 8.5% of a sample with fewer than 200,000 distinct CDR3 sequences, around 22% of them seen once. Sequences were derived from whole blood, sampled in connection with sensitization to the hapten diphenylcyclopropenone (DPC). The receptors were gathered from a woman aged 50 to 60 with alopecia areata. Some clones in this sample may be carry-over from other donors' samples. Both conserved end residues are part of each CDR3. A D gene is named only where the DNA matches it firmly. Size values are once, few and many counts, or a class for expanded clones, and some rows have none.

cdr3_nt	cdr3_aa	d_call	clone_size	v_call	j_call
TGTGCCAGCAGCCGAGGAGCGGGAGCGCTACACTACGAGCAGTACTTC	CASSRGAGALHYEQYF	TRBD2	few	TRBV12-3/TRBV12-4	TRBJ2-7
TGTGCCAGCAGCTTATTCCCGGGTCCCTACGAGCAGTACTTC	CASSLFPGPYEQYF	-	-	TRBV7-2	TRBJ2-7
TGTGCCAGCAGTTTTGGGGGGGGCGTCAATAATGAAAAACTGTTTTTT	CASSFGGGVNNEKLFF	-	-	TRBV28	TRBJ1-4
TGTGCCAGCAGTTTAGAGAGGGGTGTCTTGAGTACAGATACGCAGTATTTT	CASSLERGVLSTDTQYF	-	-	TRBV12-3/TRBV12-4	TRBJ2-3
TGTGCCAGCAGTGCGGGACCCCCGGGACTAGCGGGAGTCGAGCAGTACTTC	CASSAGPPGLAGVEQYF	TRBD2	-	TRBV6-1	TRBJ2-7
TGTGCCAGCAGCCCCCCCATCGCAGGGGCTAATGAGCAGTTCTTC	CASSPPIAGANEQFF	-	-	TRBV6-5	TRBJ2-1
TGTGCCAGCAGTTTAGCGGGTGCCCAAGAGACCCAGTACTTC	CASSLAGAQETQYF	-	few	TRBV28	TRBJ2-5
TGTGCCAGCAGCTTAGCTGCCGTCCCAGGCGGGGAGCTGTTTTTT	CASSLAAVPGGELFF	-	many	TRBV7-6	TRBJ2-2
TGCAGTGCTAGACGGCGGGAGCCCTACGAGCAGTACTTC	CSARRREPYEQYF	TRBD2	few	TRBV20-1	TRBJ2-7
TGCGCCAGCAGCTTGGCCGACAGAAGAAATGGCTACACCTTC	CASSLADRRNGYTF	-	-	TRBV5-1	TRBJ1-2
TGTGCCAGCAGCCCTTCCTACGAGCAGTACTTC	CASSPSYEQYF	-	many	TRBV7-9	TRBJ2-7
TGTGCCAGCAGCTCCGGACAGTCCAACGTCCTGACTTTC	CASSSGQSNVLTF	-	few	TRBV7-6	TRBJ2-6
TGTGCCAGCAGCGTACTAGCGGGAGGACCCTACAATGAGCAGTTCTTC	CASSVLAGGPYNEQFF	TRBD2	few	TRBV11-2	TRBJ2-1
TGCGCCAGCAGCGGAACTAGCGGGAGTATCTACACCGGGGAGCTGTTTTTT	CASSGTSGSIYTGELFF	TRBD2	-	TRBV5-1	TRBJ2-2
TGTGCCAGCAGCCCGACCGGACAGGCAGCCGAAAAACTGTTTTTT	CASSPTGQAAEKLFF	TRBD1	-	TRBV2	TRBJ1-4
TGTGCCAGCTCACCTCTGGGGATGAACACTGAAGCTTTCTTT	CASSPLGMNTEAFF	-	few	TRBV18	TRBJ1-1
TGTGCCAGCAGCCCCAGGAGGAGGGTCCCCACAGATACGCAGTATTTT	CASSPRRRVPTDTQYF	-	-	TRBV7-2	TRBJ2-3
TGCAGCGTTGGGCTAGCGCTTAGCTCCTACGAGCAGTACTTC	CSVGLALSSYEQYF	-	-	TRBV29-1	TRBJ2-7
TGTGCCAGTATGGGCCGAGATACGCAGTATTTT	CASMGRDTQYF	-	few	TRBV19	TRBJ2-3
TGCAGCGGGTCCTCTAGCGGGAGGGCCAGGTATGAGCAGTTCTTC	CSGSSSGRARYEQFF	TRBD2	-	TRBV29-1	TRBJ2-1
TGTGCCAGCAGTTGGGACCGGGACAGGGGGGAGACCCAGTACTTC	CASSWDRDRGETQYF	TRBD1	-	TRBV12-3/TRBV12-4	TRBJ2-5
TGTGCCAGCAGCTCCCCCCGAGGCAGCTATGGCTACACCTTC	CASSSPRGSYGYTF	-	-	TRBV7-6	TRBJ1-2
TGTGCCAGCAGTTTCTTAGTAGCGGCGAACACCGGGGAGCTGTTTTTT	CASSFLVAANTGELFF	-	-	TRBV6-5	TRBJ2-2
TGCAGCGTTGTGGATCAACCGAACACTGAAGCTTTCTTT	CSVVDQPNTEAFF	-	-	TRBV29-1	TRBJ1-1
TGTGCCAGCTCACCTGGACTCCAAGGGATCACCGGGGAGCGGTTTTTT	CASSPGLQGITGERFF	-	-	TRBV18	TRBJ2-2
TGTGCCAGCAGCTTAGATCGCGTAGAAGAGTTCTTC	CASSLDRVEEFF	-	-	TRBV11-3	TRBJ2-1
TGTGCCAGCAGCTCGCCGCGCGCTGAAGCTTTCTTT	CASSSPRAEAFF	-	few	TRBV7-9	TRBJ1-1
TGTGCCAGTAAACCGGGAGGGATAGATACGCAGTATTTT	CASKPGGIDTQYF	TRBD2	-	TRBV19	TRBJ2-3
TGTGCCTGGAACCCCGGCGGCAGCCCCTATGGCTACACCTTC	CAWNPGGSPYGYTF	-	few	TRBV30	TRBJ1-2
TGCGCCAGCAGCTTGGCAGGGGGCGGGAGCCCTGGCGAGCAGTACTTC	CASSLAGGGSPGEQYF	-	few	TRBV5-1	TRBJ2-7
TGTGCCAGCTCACCGAAGAACTATAATTCACCCCTCCACTTT	CASSPKNYNSPLHF	-	-	TRBV18	TRBJ1-6
TGTGCCACCAGTGACTATGGATCCGGGATTTGGGACAATGAGCAGTTCTTC	CATSDYGSGIWDNEQFF	-	-	TRBV24-1	TRBJ2-1
TGCGCCAGCAGTCGGGGGGCGAGGAATTCACCCCTCCACTTT	CASSRGARNSPLHF	-	-	TRBV10-2	TRBJ1-6
TGTGCCAGCAGTGAAAGGAGTCAGGGCGAGCAGTTCTTC	CASSERSQGEQFF	-	few	TRBV6-1	TRBJ2-1
TGCAGCGCTGGACTCCGACGGGACACTGAAGCTTTCTTT	CSAGLRRDTEAFF	-	few	TRBV29-1	TRBJ1-1
TGCGCCAGCCTCGAGGCTGGAGGAGGAGATACGCAGTATTTT	CASLEAGGGDTQYF	-	-	TRBV5-1	TRBJ2-3
TGTGCCAGCAGCTTACTGGTAGCGGCTGGCAATGAGCAGTTCTTC	CASSLLVAAGNEQFF	-	-	TRBV7-8	TRBJ2-1
TGTGCCAGCAGCATACTGACTAGCACAGATACGCAGTATTTT	CASSILTSTDTQYF	-	-	TRBV7-8	TRBJ2-3
TGTGCCAGCAGCTTGGGGGAAGTTTCGGTCACAGATACGCAGTATTTT	CASSLGEVSVTDTQYF	-	-	TRBV11-3	TRBJ2-3
TGTGCCAGCAGCTTAGCGTGGGAGACCCAGTACTTC	CASSLAWETQYF	-	-	TRBV7-6	TRBJ2-5
TGTGCCAGCAGTTACTCGAGAGGGATGAGGAACACTGAAGCTTTCTTT	CASSYSRGMRNTEAFF	-	-	TRBV6-5	TRBJ1-1
TGCGCCAGCAGCCAAGAAGCCTCTTACTACAATGAGCAGTTCTTC	CASSQEASYYNEQFF	-	-	TRBV4-1	TRBJ2-1
TGCGCCAGCAGCGAAGCGGTAGGAGAGACCCAGTACTTC	CASSEAVGETQYF	-	few	TRBV5-1	TRBJ2-5
TGCAGCGTTGGAGGGGGACAGGGAATAGAGACCCAGTACTTC	CSVGGGQGIETQYF	TRBD1	few	TRBV29-1	TRBJ2-5
TGCAGCGTTGCGGTCGGGGGGAAGGAGCAGTTCTTC	CSVAVGGKEQFF	TRBD2	-	TRBV29-1	TRBJ2-1
TGTGCCAGCAGTTACTCAGGGACCCCTGGCTACACCTTC	CASSYSGTPGYTF	-	few	TRBV6-5	TRBJ1-2